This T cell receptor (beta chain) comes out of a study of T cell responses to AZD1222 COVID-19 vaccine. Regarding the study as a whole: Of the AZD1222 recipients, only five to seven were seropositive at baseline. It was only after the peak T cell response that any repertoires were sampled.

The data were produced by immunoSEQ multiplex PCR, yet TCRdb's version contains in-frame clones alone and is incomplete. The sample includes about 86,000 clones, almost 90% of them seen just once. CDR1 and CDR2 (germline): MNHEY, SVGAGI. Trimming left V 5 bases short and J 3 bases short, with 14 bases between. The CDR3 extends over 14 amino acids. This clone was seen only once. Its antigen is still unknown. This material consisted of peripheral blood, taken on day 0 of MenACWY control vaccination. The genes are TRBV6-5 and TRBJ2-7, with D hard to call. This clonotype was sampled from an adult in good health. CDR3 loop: CASSLRRTDYEQYF. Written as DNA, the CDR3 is TGTGCCAGCAGTCTCAGAAGGACCGACTACGAGCAGTACTTC.